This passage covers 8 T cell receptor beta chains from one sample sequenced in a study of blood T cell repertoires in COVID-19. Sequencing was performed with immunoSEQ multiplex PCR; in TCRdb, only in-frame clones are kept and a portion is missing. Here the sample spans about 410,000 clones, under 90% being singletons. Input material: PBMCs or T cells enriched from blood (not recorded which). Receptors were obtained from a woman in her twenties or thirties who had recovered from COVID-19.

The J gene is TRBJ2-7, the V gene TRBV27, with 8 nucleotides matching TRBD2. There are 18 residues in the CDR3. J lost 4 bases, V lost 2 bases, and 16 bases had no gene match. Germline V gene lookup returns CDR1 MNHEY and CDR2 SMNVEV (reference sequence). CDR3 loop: CASSLVGVSGGVGYEQYF. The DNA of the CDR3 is TGTGCCAGCAGTTTAGTTGGGGTGAGCGGGGGCGTCGGTTACGAGCAGTACTTC.

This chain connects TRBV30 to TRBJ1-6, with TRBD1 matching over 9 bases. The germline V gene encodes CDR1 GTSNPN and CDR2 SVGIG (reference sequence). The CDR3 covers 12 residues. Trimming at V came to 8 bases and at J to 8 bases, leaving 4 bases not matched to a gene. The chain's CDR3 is CALTGGDSPLHF. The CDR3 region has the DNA TGTGCCCTGACAGGGGGGGATTCACCCCTCCACTTT.

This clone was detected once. CDR3 DNA: TGTGCCTGGTTGGAGACTAAAAACACTGAAGCTTTCTTT. It encodes CAWLETKNTEAFF. The rearrangement links TRBV30 to TRBJ1-1; D gene unclear. The germline V gene has CDR1 GTSNPN and CDR2 SVGIG (reference sequence). V was pared by 5 bases and J by 2 bases, with 12 bases between. The CDR3 has 13 amino acids.

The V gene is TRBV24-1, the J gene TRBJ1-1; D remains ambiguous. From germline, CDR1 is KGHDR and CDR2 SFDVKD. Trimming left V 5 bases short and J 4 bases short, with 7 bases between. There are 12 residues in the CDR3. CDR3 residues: CATSAGSTEAFF. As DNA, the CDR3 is TGTGCCACCAGTGCGGGAAGCACTGAAGCTTTCTTT.

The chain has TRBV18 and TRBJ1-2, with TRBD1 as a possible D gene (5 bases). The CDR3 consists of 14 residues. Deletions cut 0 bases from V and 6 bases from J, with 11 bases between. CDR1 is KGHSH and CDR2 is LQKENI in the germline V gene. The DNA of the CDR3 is TGTGCCAGCTCACCACCGGAGGGGCTGGATGGCTACACCTTC. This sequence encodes CASSPPEGLDGYTF.

CDR3 nucleotides: TGTGCCAGTAGTATTTCTCCTAGCGGGGGGGCCGGGAACAATGAGCAGTTCTTC. This sequence encodes CASSISPSGGAGNNEQFF. The genes are TRBV19 and TRBJ2-1; TRBD2 matches 12 bases. This CDR3 has 18 amino acids. V dropped 3 bases and J dropped 5; count of bases not matched to a gene: 11. CDR1 LNHDA and CDR2 SQIVND come from the germline V gene (reference sequence).

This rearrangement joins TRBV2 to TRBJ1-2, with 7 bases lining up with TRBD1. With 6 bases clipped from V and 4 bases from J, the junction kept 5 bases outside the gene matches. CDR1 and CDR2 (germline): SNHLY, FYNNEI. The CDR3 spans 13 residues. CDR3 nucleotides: TGTGCCAGCAGGGCGGACAGGAGCTATGGCTACACCTTC. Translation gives CASRADRSYGYTF.

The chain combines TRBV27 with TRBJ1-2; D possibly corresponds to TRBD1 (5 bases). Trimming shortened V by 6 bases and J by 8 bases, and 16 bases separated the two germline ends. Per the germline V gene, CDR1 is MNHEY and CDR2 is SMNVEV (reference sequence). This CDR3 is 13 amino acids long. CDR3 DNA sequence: TGTGCCAGCAGGGGGCCGATGGAAGTAGGCTACACCTTC. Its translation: CASRGPMEVGYTF.